The entry that follows covers one TCR beta chain sequence. This record belongs to a study of T cells in Graves' hyperthyroidism and ophthalmopathy. The germline V gene encodes CDR1 DFQATT and CDR2 SNEGSKA (reference sequence). V was pared by 2 bases and J by 2 bases, with 6 bases between. The CDR3 is 12 amino acids. Amplified TCR beta CDR3 regions came from RNA transcripts. HTBI primers were used for first-round RT-PCR of the TCR CDR3. TCRdb used MiXCR to reprocess the multiplex PCR reads, holding one entry per CDR3 protein. The data hold a few hundred thousand distinct CDR3 sequences, with 15% to 18% observed a single time. Fresh peripheral blood, around 10 ml, yielded the PBMCs.

The chain employs TRBV20-1 and TRBJ1-2; D remains unclear. The sequencing sample was made of blood. The source is a woman aged 30 to 39 with Graves' hyperthyroidism. This chain's CDR3 is CSARSQNYGYTF. The CDR3 DNA is TGCAGTGCTAGATCGCAGAACTATGGCTACACCTTC.